These 6 T cell receptor beta chains share one sample of origin, sequenced in a study of blood T cell repertoires in COVID-19. Profiling relied on immunoSEQ multiplex PCR, and the TCRdb table lists in-frame clones only, not all of them. The table has around 130,000 clones, 70% to 90% seen once; the top ten hold less than 2.5%. Sequenced input: peripheral blood. All receptors derive from a man between 65 and 80 years old with active COVID-19.

The genes are TRBV23-1 and TRBJ2-3, with D perhaps matching TRBD1 (5 bases). TRBV23-1 is an open reading frame, and its role is uncertain. Trimming pared 3 bases from V and 1 base from J, leaving 11 bases between. This CDR3 contains 15 residues. DNA of the CDR3: TGCGCCAGCAGTCACGACTCACAGGGCACAGATACGCAGTATTTT. Its protein product is CASSHDSQGTDTQYF.

The rearrangement links TRBV9 to TRBJ1-2; no reliable D call. V lost 0 bases and J 4 bases, leaving 10 bases between the germline ends. Germline V gene lookup returns CDR1 SGDLS and CDR2 YYNGEE. The CDR3 covers 14 residues. The CDR3 spells CASSVEVAPYGYTF. In DNA form, the CDR3 reads TGTGCCAGCAGCGTAGAAGTGGCTCCCTATGGCTACACCTTC.

V gene TRBV24-1 combines with J gene TRBJ2-2; D call uncertain. The CDR3 is made up of 13 amino acids. Germline CDR1 and CDR2: KGHDR and SFDVKD. With 1 base removed from V and 4 bases from J, the gap between germline ends came to 3 bases. The CDR3 sequence is CATSDFVTGELFF. CDR3 DNA: TGTGCCACCAGTGATTTCGTCACCGGGGAGCTGTTTTTT.

In nucleotides, the CDR3 is TGTGCCAGCAGTTTGTTATCGGGACACACCTTGAGAAGCTATGGCTACACCTTC. It yields the protein CASSLLSGHTLRSYGYTF. V usage is TRBV28 and J usage is TRBJ1-2; a possible D gene is TRBD1 (6 bases). The length of the CDR3 is 18 residues. Trimming stripped 3 bases from V and 4 bases from J, with 24 bases between. In germline, CDR1 is MDHEN, CDR2 SYDVKM.

The rearrangement links TRBV7-2 to TRBJ2-3; 11 bases fit TRBD2. Trimming took 6 bases from V and 6 from J; bases not matched to a gene: 11. This CDR3 spans 16 amino acids. CDR1 is SGHTA and CDR2 is FQGNSA in the germline V gene. This chain's CDR3 is CASSLFSGRAGDTQYF. The CDR3 DNA reads as TGTGCCAGCAGTTTATTTAGCGGGAGGGCCGGGGATACGCAGTATTTT. The full variable domain, completed using reference TRBV7-2 and TRBJ2-3, is GAGVSQSPSNKVTEKGKDVELRCDPISGHTALYWYRQSLGQGLEFLIYFQGNSAPDKSGLPSDRFSAERTGGSVSTLTIQRTQQEDSAVYLCASSLFSGRAGDTQYFGPGTRLTVL.

The chain is built from TRBV2 and TRBJ2-1, with 13 bases fitting TRBD2. CDR1 SNHLY and CDR2 FYNNEI come from the germline V gene. The CDR3 runs to 15 residues. V shed 5 bases, J shed 4 bases, and the junction held 2 bases outside the gene matches. Here the CDR3 reads CASSRTSGSYNEQFF. In nucleotides, the CDR3 is TGTGCCAGCAGTCGGACTAGCGGGAGTTACAATGAGCAGTTCTTC.